This TCR beta chain was recorded in a study of shared clonotypes between healthy human individuals. CD45RO negativity and positive selection for CCR7 defined naive CD8 cells, a population that excluded terminally differentiated effector memory CD45RA+ cells. The method was immunoSEQ multiplex PCR; TCRdb's version includes in-frame clones alone and lacks a portion of them. This table holds just over 2,000,000 clones, approximately 94% found once. Of note for this clone: Additional DNA sequences in this sample encode the identical CDR3.

This CDR3 comprises 14 residues. Germline assignment: CDR1 WNHNN and CDR2 SYGVQD (reference sequence). V lost 8 bases, J lost 0 bases, and 14 bases lay in between. The sample taken for sequencing was naive CD8+ T cells sorted from blood. This sequence was found in a man between 18 and 35 years old in good health. The chain joins TRBV10-1 to TRBJ2-7; D is undetermined. The CDR3 reads CASSRDLSSYEQYF. The CDR3 bases are TGCGCCAGCTCAAGAGACCTTAGCTCCTACGAGCAGTACTTC.